The rows below give T cell receptor beta chains drawn from one sample of a study of shared clonotypes between healthy human individuals. Sequenced by immunoSEQ multiplex PCR; TCRdb stores in-frame clones only, minus some. The sample records just over 2,000,000 clones, 90% to 95% being singletons. The sequenced sample was naive CD4+ T cells sorted from blood. These receptors came from a man aged 18-30 years in good health. CDR3s include the opening cysteine and the closing phenylalanine or tryptophan. A D gene is named only where the DNA matches it firmly.

D	V	J	CDR3	DNA
NA	TRBV27	TRBJ2-6	CASRFAGTARSGANVLTF	TGTGCCAGCAGATTCGCCGGGACGGCTCGCTCTGGGGCCAACGTCCTGACTTTC
TRBD1	TRBV18	TRBJ1-4	CASSPPGQGGEKLFF	TGTGCCAGCTCACCGCCGGGACAGGGTGGTGAAAAACTGTTTTTT
NA	TRBV6-1	TRBJ2-5	CATKSARAVQETQYF	TGTGCCACCAAAAGTGCGAGGGCCGTTCAAGAGACCCAGTACTTC
NA	TRBV5-1	TRBJ2-7	CASSSGQSSYEQYF	TGCGCCAGCAGCTCAGGACAGAGCTCCTACGAGCAGTACTTC
TRBD2	TRBV7-9	TRBJ2-1	CASSLSGSLGNEQFF	TGTGCCAGCAGCCTTAGCGGGAGTCTAGGCAATGAGCAGTTCTTC
NA	TRBV28	TRBJ2-7	CASSFGGGANGYEQYF	TGTGCCAGCAGTTTCGGAGGAGGGGCTAATGGCTACGAGCAGTACTTC
NA	TRBV6-1	TRBJ2-7	CASSQQRGSYEQYF	TGTGCCAGCAGTCAGCAACGCGGTTCCTACGAGCAGTACTTC
NA	TRBV19	TRBJ1-5	CASSIETGQPQHF	TGTGCCAGTAGTATCGAGACCGGTCAGCCCCAGCATTTT
NA	TRBV18	TRBJ2-7	CASSPPGGLKYEQYF	TGTGCCAGCTCACCACCGGGGGGGCTGAAATACGAGCAGTACTTC
TRBD2	TRBV27	TRBJ2-5	CASSSSSGQETQYF	TGTGCCAGCAGTTCCTCTAGCGGTCAGGAGACCCAGTACTTC
NA	TRBV7-2	TRBJ1-3	CASSYTGRDTIYF	TGTGCCAGCAGTTACACAGGTCGGGACACCATATATTTT
TRBD1	TRBV19	TRBJ1-6	CASRTGTGVLNSPLHF	TGTGCCAGTAGGACCGGGACAGGGGTTTTAAATTCACCCCTCCACTTT
NA	TRBV10-2	TRBJ2-2	CASRGGANTGELFF	TGCGCCAGCCGAGGGGGGGCGAACACCGGGGAGCTGTTTTTT
NA	TRBV2	TRBJ2-3	CASKNQGQSDTQYF	TGTGCCAGCAAGAACCAGGGCCAATCAGATACGCAGTATTTT